A selection of T cell receptor beta chains follows, all from one sample in a study of blood T cell repertoires in COVID-19. Using immunoSEQ multiplex PCR, the repertoire was profiled, and TCRdb retains in-frame clones only, with some absent. The sample contains approximately 69,000 clones, 82% of which appear only once. The sequenced sample was peripheral blood. Receptor source: a woman aged 80 or over with acute or convalescent COVID-19. The CDR3 runs from the conserved cysteine through the conserved F or W. D genes are given only for firm matches. Clone size is not always given. Where it is, it says once, few, many or a class for expanded clones.

D gene | J gene | V gene | clone size | CDR3 protein | CDR3 DNA
TRBD2 | TRBJ2-1 | TRBV7-9 | . | CASSLLTSFLGDEQFF | TGTGCCAGCAGCCTTTTGACTAGCTTCCTTGGGGATGAGCAGTTCTTC
. | TRBJ2-5 | TRBV6-5 | . | CASSGGTYLQTQYF | TGTGCCAGCAGCGGAGGGACCTATCTACAGACCCAGTACTTC
. | TRBJ1-2 | TRBV9 | . | CASSSRGDYGYTF | TGTGCCAGCAGCTCACGGGGGGACTATGGCTACACCTTC
TRBD2 | TRBJ2-1 | TRBV27 | once | CASSSDPPGLAGVFEQFF | TGTGCCAGCAGTTCCGACCCACCGGGACTAGCGGGAGTTTTTGAGCAGTTCTTC
TRBD1 | TRBJ2-7 | TRBV28 | . | CASRTGVSEQYF | TGTGCCAGCAGGACAGGGGTGAGCGAGCAGTACTTC
TRBD1 | TRBJ1-5 | TRBV28 | . | CASSLVEDRVRNQPQHF | TGTGCCAGCAGTTTAGTAGAGGACAGGGTGAGGAATCAGCCCCAGCATTTT
TRBD2 | TRBJ2-3 | TRBV19 | . | CASSGRTSGSSWDTQYF | TGTGCCAGTAGTGGGAGGACTAGCGGGAGTTCATGGGATACGCAGTATTTT
TRBD2 | TRBJ2-1 | TRBV7-2 | . | CASSRWGLAGDNEQFF | TGTGCCAGCAGCCGCTGGGGGCTAGCGGGAGACAATGAGCAGTTCTTC
. | TRBJ2-7 | TRBV12-3/TRBV12-4 | . | CASSAQGNEQYF | TGTGCCAGCAGTGCTCAGGGTAACGAGCAGTACTTC
. | TRBJ2-4 | TRBV19 | . | CASKGDYSFQYF | TGTGCCAGTAAAGGCGACTATTCATTTCAGTACTTC
. | TRBJ1-4 | TRBV6-6 | . | CASSPGGGLEKLFF | TGTGCCAGCAGCCCCGGGGGGGGGTTGGAAAAACTGTTTTTT
. | TRBJ1-2 | TRBV5-1 | many | CASRTGLLDGYTF | TGCGCCAGCAGAACAGGGCTGTTGGATGGCTACACCTTC
. | TRBJ2-2 | TRBV11-3 | . | CASSHGNTGELFF | TGTGCCAGCTCTCACGGGAATACCGGGGAGCTGTTTTTT
. | TRBJ2-1 | TRBV24-1 | . | CATSAFTGHLYNEQFF | TGTGCCACCTCGGCCTTCACGGGACACCTCTACAATGAGCAGTTCTTC
. | TRBJ2-3 | TRBV24-1 | . | CATRELGDLTDTQYF | TGTGCCACCAGAGAGTTAGGGGATCTTACAGATACGCAGTATTTT
TRBD1 | TRBJ1-1 | TRBV20-1 | . | CSASPSGTGGGNAFF | TGCAGTGCTAGTCCCTCCGGGACAGGGGGGGGAAACGCTTTCTTT
. | TRBJ1-5 | TRBV7-9 | few | CASSSWGLDSNQPQHF | TGTGCCAGCAGCTCCTGGGGACTGGATAGCAATCAGCCCCAGCATTTT
TRBD2 | TRBJ2-7 | TRBV5-1 | . | CASSEVAGATSYEQYF | TGCGCCAGCAGCGAAGTAGCGGGGGCGACCTCCTACGAGCAGTACTTC
. | TRBJ1-1 | TRBV2 | once | CASSGLMNTEAFF | TGTGCCAGCAGTGGGCTGATGAACACTGAAGCTTTCTTT
. | TRBJ1-6 | TRBV7-9 | few | CASSLSGSESPLHF | TGTGCCAGCAGCTTAAGTGGGAGTGAATCACCCCTCCACTTT
TRBD2 | TRBJ2-1 | TRBV20-1 | . | CSASSGGNNEQFF | TGCAGTGCTAGTAGCGGGGGTAACAATGAGCAGTTCTTC
. | TRBJ1-1 | TRBV29-1 | . | CSVDASGTEAFF | TGCAGCGTTGACGCTTCGGGCACTGAAGCTTTCTTT
. | TRBJ2-7 | TRBV12-3/TRBV12-4 | many | CASSSHIAYEQYF | TGTGCCAGCAGCTCTCACATTGCCTACGAGCAGTACTTC
. | TRBJ1-2 | TRBV19 | few | CASSIPPGDGYTF | TGTGCCAGTAGTATACCGCCAGGTGATGGCTACACCTTC
. | TRBJ2-1 | TRBV12-5 | . | CASGRGEAGDEQFF | TGTGCTAGTGGCCGAGGGGAGGCTGGGGATGAGCAGTTCTTC
. | TRBJ1-3 | TRBV29-1 | many | CSAARGTGNTIYF | TGCAGCGCAGCCAGAGGGACAGGAAACACCATATATTTT
TRBD2 | TRBJ2-2 | TRBV10-3 | . | CAISDPGRANTGELFF | TGTGCCATCAGTGATCCCGGGAGGGCCAACACCGGGGAGCTGTTTTTT
. | TRBJ2-7 | TRBV6-6 | . | CASSYPPTGHSYEQYF | TGTGCCAGCAGTTACCCGCCCACAGGTCACTCCTACGAGCAGTACTTC
TRBD2 | TRBJ2-5 | TRBV7-6 | . | CASSLVAGGETQYF | TGTGCCAGCAGCTTAGTAGCGGGAGGGGAGACCCAGTACTTC
TRBD1 | TRBJ2-7 | TRBV16 | . | CASSHAGTGSQEQYF | TGTGCCAGCAGCCACGCCGGGACAGGGTCCCAAGAGCAGTACTTC
. | TRBJ2-7 | TRBV6-5 | . | CASGSGTGIYEQYF | TGTGCCAGCGGCTCGGGAACAGGGATCTACGAGCAGTACTTC
. | TRBJ1-5 | TRBV28 | . | CASSLSGGRNQPQHF | TGTGCCAGCAGTTTATCCGGTGGGCGAAATCAGCCCCAGCATTTT
. | TRBJ2-1 | TRBV29-1 | . | CSVVPFGGVAYNEQFF | TGCAGCGTTGTTCCCTTTGGCGGGGTCGCCTACAATGAGCAGTTCTTC
TRBD2 | TRBJ2-5 | TRBV5-1 | . | CASSAGGPQETQYF | TGCGCCAGCAGCGCGGGAGGGCCTCAAGAGACCCAGTACTTC
. | TRBJ1-3 | TRBV28 | once | CASSLELEDTIYF | TGTGCCAGCAGTTTAGAACTCGAAGACACCATATATTTT
. | TRBJ2-7 | TRBV6-5 | few | CASSYGAGWGYEQYF | TGTGCCAGCAGTTACGGGGCAGGGTGGGGATACGAGCAGTACTTC
TRBD1 | TRBJ1-2 | TRBV2 | . | CASSSYTGGLIYGYTF | TGTGCCAGCAGTTCCTACACAGGGGGGCTTATCTATGGCTACACCTTC
. | TRBJ2-2 | TRBV29-1 | . | CSVTRQGGNTGELFF | TGCAGCGTAACTAGGCAGGGGGGGAACACCGGGGAGCTGTTTTTT
. | TRBJ2-7 | TRBV19 | . | CASSIVGGGTYEQYF | TGTGCCAGTAGTATAGTTGGGGGAGGAACCTACGAGCAGTACTTC
TRBD1 | TRBJ1-1 | TRBV19 | . | CASGDSFYTEAFF | TGTGCCAGTGGGGACAGTTTTTACACTGAAGCTTTCTTT